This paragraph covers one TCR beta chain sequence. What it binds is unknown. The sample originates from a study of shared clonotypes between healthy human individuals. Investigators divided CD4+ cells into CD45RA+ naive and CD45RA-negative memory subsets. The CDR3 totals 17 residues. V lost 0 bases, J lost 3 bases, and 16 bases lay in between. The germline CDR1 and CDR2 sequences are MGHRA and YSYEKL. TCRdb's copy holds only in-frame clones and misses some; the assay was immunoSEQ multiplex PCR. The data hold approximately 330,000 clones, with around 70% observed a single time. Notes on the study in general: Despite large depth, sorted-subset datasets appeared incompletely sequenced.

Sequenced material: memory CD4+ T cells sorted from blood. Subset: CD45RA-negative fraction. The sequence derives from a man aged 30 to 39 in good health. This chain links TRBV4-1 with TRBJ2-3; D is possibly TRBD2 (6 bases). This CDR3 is CASSQDPPGGSTDTQYF. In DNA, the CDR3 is TGCGCCAGCAGCCAAGATCCGCCCGGAGGGAGTACAGATACGCAGTATTTT.